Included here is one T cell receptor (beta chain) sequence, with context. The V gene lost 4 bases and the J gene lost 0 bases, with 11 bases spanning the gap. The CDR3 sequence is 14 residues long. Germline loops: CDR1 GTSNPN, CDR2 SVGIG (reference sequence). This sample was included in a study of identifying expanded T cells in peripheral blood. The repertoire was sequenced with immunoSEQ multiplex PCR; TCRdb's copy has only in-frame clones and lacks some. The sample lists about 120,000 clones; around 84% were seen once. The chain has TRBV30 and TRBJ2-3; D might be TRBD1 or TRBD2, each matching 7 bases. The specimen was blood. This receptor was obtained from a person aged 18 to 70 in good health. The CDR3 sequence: CAWTGGASTDTQYF. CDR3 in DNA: TGTGCCTGGACAGGGGGGGCGAGCACAGATACGCAGTATTTT.